This paragraph reports one T cell receptor (beta chain). This clonotype was seen only a few times. Its antigen remains unidentified. No base quality information exists; no much larger clone differs at one position. Library method: 5' RACE. These reads were obtained on a NextSeq 500. In the TCR library protocol, a unique molecular identifier was attached to each TCR cDNA molecule so that PCR and sequencing errors could be corrected. Under the source paper's analysis protocol: Decombinator tools were used for TCR identification, UMI-based error correction and CDR3 extraction. Expanded TCRs were defined as those above a frequency of 2 per 1,000, corresponding to the top 1% of the tumor frequency distribution. Expanded tumor TCRs statistically deemed absent (corrected P<0.05) from at least one tumor region were classed as regional, and all other expanded tumor TCRs were classed as ubiquitous. Renyi diversity was calculated using the R vegan package after each repertoire was subsampled 100 times to 5,000 TCRs. CDR3 similarity networks were built from amino acid triplet string-kernel similarity, with CDR3s being connected when pairwise similarity was above 0.82. TCRdb's own reprocessing of the public reads used fastp at Q25 and MiXCR and kept productive beta chains. Duplicate CDR3 protein sequences are folded into a single record with the most common DNA and genes. The V and J calls and clone size come from TCRdb's table, not from the authors' own analysis. The sample table lists approximately 25,000 distinct CDR3 sequences, about 9.3% of them with a count of one. The ten largest clonotypes hold about 8% of the sample.

This entry belongs to a study of spatial heterogeneity in lung cancer (dated by TCRdb to between 2018 and 2021). Study-wide context: Beta-chain transcripts were consistently detected in greater numbers than alpha-chain transcripts, which likely reflected higher beta-chain transcript abundance. Both alpha and beta chains were TCR-sequenced in hundreds of tumor regions, about 69 matched nontumor lung samples and roughly 50 PBMC samples obtained at surgery. In tumor regions, TCR transcript counts showed a strong correlation with a T cell transcriptional module score from matched bulk RNA-seq. In the raw uncorrected reads, each unique combination of TCR and UMI appeared more than ten times on average. Nonsynonymous mutation counts, determined by whole-exome sequencing of tumor tissue, were related to TCR repertoire features. TCR alpha and beta repertoires were quantitatively compared across multiple tumor regions, matched nontumor lung and blood in non-small cell lung cancer.

The full study reports these points: Confirming at a functional level the hypothesis that regional TCRs recognize regional mutations was considered to require additional single-cell paired TCR alpha and beta sequencing. Counts of ubiquitous and regional expanded TCRs correlated with counts of ubiquitous and regional nonsynonymous mutations, respectively. The number of expanded intratumoral alpha and beta TCRs correlated with the tumor nonsynonymous mutation count. TCR-seq was estimated to cover only approximately 6.4% of tumor T cells for alpha chains and about 13% for beta chains.

V is pruned by 5 bases and J by 4 bases, leaving 7 bases of the junction without a gene match. The CDR3, from cysteine to phenylalanine, totals 14 residues. Only CDR3 DNA is held: 42 bases, read in frame from base 1. CDR1 and CDR2 are read off the germline V gene as MNHEY and SVGEGT. The time point label, as the study defines it: sample taken at primary tumor resection. Samples were obtained from around 72 patients with early-stage, untreated non-small cell lung cancer from the lung TRACERx cohort. Whole RNA extracted from tumor and nontumor lung tissue, or from cryopreserved PBMC samples, was used for TCR sequencing without cell sorting. Only patients for whom sufficient RNA was available from at least two tumor regions were selected for TCR sequencing. Before being selected, tumor and adjacent nontumor lung specimens were reviewed by a lung pathologist.

This sequence uses TRBV6-2 or TRBV6-3 and TRBJ1-1; the junction holds 7 bases that match TRBD1. The material sequenced was lung tumor tissue, taken at surgery. The receptor's source is a male donor with early-stage non-small cell lung cancer. The encoded CDR3 is CASSAGTVTTEAFF. In nucleotides, the sequence is TGTGCCAGCAGTGCCGGGACAGTCACCACTGAAGCTTTCTTT.